This T cell receptor (beta chain) was captured by sequencing in a study of radiation and T cells in renal cell carcinoma (dated by TCRdb to 2019 to 2021). A note on the overall study: TCR beta sequencing covered around 50 samples in total, comprising some 26 tumors and roughly 27 peripheral blood samples. Across all 50 or so samples, under 5,000,000 unique CDR3 nucleotide sequences encoding 2,658,974 unique CDR3 amino acid sequences were identified.

In the case of this clone: The antigen this receptor binds is unknown. No base-level quality is on record; no much larger clone is a single base apart.

The full study reports these points: Higher TCR clonality was observed in irradiated tumors than in controls, with an average of approximately 50% of the repertoire accounted for by the top 100 clonotypes, compared with roughly 45% in nephrectomy-only tumors. Irradiated tumors contained more dominant CDR3 motifs, and these motifs occupied a larger share of the repertoire than in control tumors. Intratumoral heterogeneity went uncaptured because the only tumor material available was small regions of about 1 g. Because the trial had a single-armed design, the trial could not examine how radiation dose or scheduling affected the TCR repertoire.

The immunoSEQ kit was used, according to the manufacturer's recommendations, to generate TCR beta libraries from genomic DNA. To prepare the libraries, a first multiplex PCR with proprietary primers was run, followed by a second PCR that added unique barcodes, and a bead cleanup was done after each round. A positive control reaction and a negative control reaction, both provided in the kit, were run with every batch of samples. The final libraries underwent checking on an Agilent 4200 TapeStation D1000 ScreenTape, volumetric pooling, and quantification by qPCR. Sequencing was performed on an Illumina NextSeq500 using a MidOutput 150-cycle cartridge, with 156 Read1 cycles, 15 Index1 cycles, and the kit custom primers. The pooled library was loaded at approximately 0.98 pM with roughly 19% PhiX control spiked in. The authors' pipeline ran thus. Vendor-processed data were analyzed in R, with a clonotype defined as all T cells sharing the same CDR3 nucleotide sequence. In the clone abundance analyses, frequencies in each sample were normalized to that sample's 10,000 most abundant clones. Public T cell clones, averaging fewer than five per sample, were removed before analysis. Dominant motif analysis used ImmunoMap with the PAM10 matrix, gap penalty 30 and homology threshold 0.3; motifs with cumulative frequency at least 0.01 counted as dominant. TCRdb took this table from immuneACCESS and kept in-frame rearrangements with V and J called. Such tables lack part of the clones; where checked against another copy, unresolved V genes explain under half of the gap, and the rest is unexplained. The DNA was the basis for D and trimming; V, J and clone size are from that table. In this sample the table shows over 10,000 clones, around two thirds of which occur a single time. Jointly, the top ten make up 15% to 20% of the sample.

Reading the label with the study, this specimen's time point is: tumor resected at nephrectomy. The treatment or condition label for this specimen denotes: treatment-naive control, cytoreductive nephrectomy. Control tumors came from treatment-naive renal cell carcinoma patients who underwent cytoreductive nephrectomy without prior radiation. Renal cell carcinoma with clear cell pathology was present in all patients. The control tumors sequenced for TCR were resected between the early 2010s and the mid-2010s from fewer than 12 males and a few females whose median age was around 54 years (range roughly 35 to 90). Tumors were mechanically dissociated, digested with collagenase/hyaluronidase at 37 °C, processed in gentleMACS C tubes, and stored in liquid nitrogen. The QIAamp DNA Blood Mini Kit (Qiagen) was used to prepare genomic DNA for TCR sequencing. Samples were included in the analyses only if all quality control checks were passed.

CDR3 length: 13 amino acids, cysteine to phenylalanine. Only CDR3 DNA is held: 39 bases, read in frame from base 1. The germline V gene sets CDR1 to MNHEY and CDR2 to SVGAGI. Between the V and J ends, shortened by 4 bases and 2 bases respectively, the junction contains 6 bases. The origin of this receptor is a woman aged 80 or over with renal cell carcinoma. This receptor chain uses TRBV6-5 and TRBJ1-5, with no confident D gene call. The sample here was tumor tissue, taken from a patient whose treatment was nephrectomy without radiotherapy. CDR3 region: CASSLTRNQPQHF. In nucleotides, the sequence is TGTGCCAGCAGTTTGACCCGCAATCAGCCCCAGCATTTT.